A single sample gave rise to the 24 T cell receptor beta chains below, sequenced in a study of OX40 agonist ivuxolimab in advanced cancers. Only in-frame clones appear in the TCRdb table, and some are missing; sequencing was by immunoSEQ multiplex PCR. The sample has tens of thousands of clones; 70% to 90% are singletons. The source material was CD4+ or CD8+ T cells sorted from blood, sampled in a trial of the OX40 agonist ivuxolimab. The receptors come from an adult with an advanced solid tumor such as melanoma, head and neck, liver or kidney cancer.

This clone was found once. This sequence joins TRBV18 and TRBJ1-1; a possible D gene is TRBD1 (6 bases). V shed 6 bases and J shed 10 bases, with 18 bases lying between them. This CDR3 has 13 residues. Germline V gene data show CDR1 as KGHSH and CDR2 as LQKENI. CDR3 sequence: CASSPAGGGRAFF. CDR3 sequence (DNA): TGTGCCAGCTCCCCCGCGGGAGGGGGGAGAGCTTTCTTT. Full variable domain (rest looked up from reference TRBV18 and TRBJ1-1): NAGVMQNPRHLVRRRGQEARLRCSPMKGHSHVYWYRQLPEEGLKFMVYLQKENIIDESGMPKERFSAEFPKEGPSILRIQQVVRGDSAAYFCASSPAGGGRAFFGQGTRLTVV.

In this sample, this clone turned up once. The chain has TRBV5-4 and TRBJ2-2, with 10 positions matching TRBD2. The CDR3 is 17 residues long. The trim removed 1 base at V and 5 bases at J, leaving 8 bases unmatched. From germline, CDR1 is SGHNT and CDR2 YYREEE (reference sequence). CDR3 amino acids: CASSLTPSGSGTGELFF. The CDR3 DNA is TGTGCCAGCAGCTTGACCCCTAGCGGGAGTGGTACCGGGGAGCTGTTTTTT.

This chain joins TRBV7-3 and TRBJ2-3; 8 nucleotides align to TRBD1. The J segment lost 5 bases and the V segment lost 0 bases, leaving 4 bases of the junction unmatched. Germline V gene sequence: CDR1 SGHTA, CDR2 FQGTGA. This CDR3 comprises 15 residues. The CDR3: CASSLTGQAGDTQYF. The CDR3 nucleotides are TGTGCCAGCAGCTTAACGGGACAGGCGGGAGATACGCAGTATTTT.

The rearrangement joins TRBV18 to TRBJ2-7; TRBD2 might be the D (6 bases). Trimming removed 0 bases at V and 0 bases at J, with 9 bases between. Germline CDR1 and CDR2: KGHSH and LQKENI. The CDR3 loop spans 15 amino acids. The CDR3 DNA is TGTGCCAGCTCACCACCGCGGGGTAGCTCCTACGAGCAGTACTTC. Translating gives CASSPPRGSSYEQYF. Variable domain in full (rest from reference TRBV18 and TRBJ2-7): NAGVMQNPRHLVRRRGQEARLRCSPMKGHSHVYWYRQLPEEGLKFMVYLQKENIIDESGMPKERFSAEFPKEGPSILRIQQVVRGDSAAYFCASSPPRGSSYEQYFGPGTRLTVT.

The chain recombines TRBV6-1 with TRBJ1-2, with a weak D call TRBD1 (5 bases). The length of the CDR3 is 13 residues. In germline, CDR1 is MNHNS, CDR2 SASEGT. Deletions cut 10 bases from V and 0 bases from J, with 12 bases between. The CDR3 spells CATNGGSNYGYTF. The CDR3 DNA reads TGTGCCACCAATGGGGGATCTAACTATGGCTACACCTTC.

The rearrangement links TRBV29-1 to TRBJ1-2; 9 positions match TRBD1. J was trimmed by 3 bases and V by 7 bases; bases with no gene match: 3. The V gene's germline CDR1 is SQVTM and CDR2 ANQGSEA. This CDR3 contains 12 residues. Written as DNA, the CDR3 is TGCAGCGCGGGACAGGGTGACTATGGCTACACCTTC. It is translated as CSAGQGDYGYTF. Drawing the rest from reference TRBV29-1 and TRBJ1-2, the complete variable domain is SAVISQKPSRDICQRGTSLTIQCQVDSQVTMMFWYRQQPGQSLTLIATANQGSEATYESGFVIDKFPISRPNLTFSTLTVSNMSPEDSSIYLCSAGQGDYGYTFGSGTRLTVV.

The chain recombines TRBV21-1 with TRBJ1-5. TRBV21-1 is labeled a pseudogene. This CDR3 has 15 amino acids. The CDR3 DNA is TGTGCCAGCAGCAAAGGATTCGGGGGAATCAAGCCCCAGCATTTT. Protein: CASSKGFGGIKPQHF.

This chain joins TRBV5-5 and TRBJ2-5; 7 bases line up with TRBD1. CDR1 SGHKS and CDR2 YYEKEE come from the germline V gene (reference sequence). The junction had 6 bases not matched to a gene; V was cut back by 0 bases and J by 4 bases. The CDR3 contains 15 residues. CDR3 sequence (DNA): TGTGCCAGCAGCTTGGGGACAGGTTGGGGAGAGACCCAGTACTTC. Its translation is CASSLGTGWGETQYF. Variable domain in full (rest from reference TRBV5-5 and TRBJ2-5): DAGVTQSPTHLIKTRGQQVTLRCSPISGHKSVSWYQQVLGQGPQFIFQYYEKEERGRGNFPDRFSARQFPNYSSELNVNALLLGDSALYLCASSLGTGWGETQYFGPGTRLLVL.

This rearrangement joins TRBV7-9 to TRBJ1-4; D call uncertain. CDR3 size: 14 residues. V lost 7 bases and J lost 7, with 16 bases in between. Germline lookup yields CDR1 SEHNR and CDR2 FQNEAQ (reference sequence). CDR3 coding DNA: TGTGCCAGCACCCCAGGACGGTCCCTTGAAAAACTGTTTTTT. It yields the protein CASTPGRSLEKLFF.

The chain couples TRBV27 to TRBJ2-5; D gene uncertain. The CDR3 is 11 amino acids. Germline values: CDR1 MNHEY, CDR2 SMNVEV (reference sequence). V shed 2 bases and J shed 5 bases, with 3 bases lying between them. The CDR3 coding sequence is TGTGCCAGCAGTTTAGGCGAGACCCAGTACTTC. Its translation: CASSLGETQYF.

V usage is TRBV20-1 and J usage is TRBJ1-1; D is uncertain. This CDR3 has 8 residues. From germline, CDR1 is DFQATT and CDR2 SNEGSKA (reference sequence). The V end was cut by 4 bases, the J end by 6 bases, with 0 bases between. The chain's CDR3 is CSATEAFF. CDR3 in DNA: TGCAGTGCTACTGAAGCTTTCTTT.

This sequence joins TRBV14 and TRBJ2-2; no clear D gene. Trimming removed 3 bases at V and 2 bases at J, with 4 bases between. The germline gives CDR1 SGHDN, CDR2 FVKESK. CDR3 length: 13 residues. The CDR3 DNA reads TGTGCCAGCAGCCACCTAAACACCGGGGAGCTGTTTTTT. It is translated as CASSHLNTGELFF.

V and J are TRBV6-5 and TRBJ2-5; D possibly corresponds to TRBD2 (5 bases). In germline, CDR1 is MNHEY, CDR2 SVGAGI. The CDR3 is 13 amino acids. With 11 bases removed from V and 2 bases from J, the gap between germline ends came to 15 bases. The CDR3 spells CAASSPGQETQYF. The DNA for the CDR3 is TGTGCCGCCTCTTCCCCGGGGCAAGAGACCCAGTACTTC.

For the CDR3, the DNA is TGTGCCTGGAGTGGTGGAGGGGCCACCTCGAACACCGGGGAGCTGTTTTTT. Protein: CAWSGGGATSNTGELFF. The chain recombines TRBV30 with TRBJ2-2; possible D gene TRBD2, 6 bases. The length of the CDR3 is 17 residues. V shed 1 base and J shed 0 bases, with 15 bases lying between them. Germline V gene sequence: CDR1 GTSNPN, CDR2 SVGIG (reference sequence).

This chain joins TRBV6-4 and TRBJ2-1; 7 positions match TRBD1. The CDR3 runs 17 residues. With 3 bases clipped from V and 2 bases from J, the junction kept 10 bases outside the gene matches. The germline V gene has CDR1 MRHNA and CDR2 SNTAGT. CDR3 in DNA: TGTGCCAGCAGTGATACGACAGGGTTCCCTCCCTACAATGAGCAGTTCTTC. It specifies CASSDTTGFPPYNEQFF.

The rearrangement uses TRBV11-3 and TRBJ2-3; D is possibly TRBD1 (6 bases). Looked up from germline, CDR1 is SGHNT and CDR2 is YENEEA. The V gene lost 10 bases and the J gene lost 3 bases, with 8 bases spanning the gap. This CDR3 is built from 11 residues. In nucleotides, the CDR3 is TGTGCCATCAGGGGTACAGATACGCAGTATTTT. This translates into CAIRGTDTQYF.

The J gene is TRBJ2-3, the V gene TRBV15; 11 bases map to TRBD1. Unmatched junction bases numbered 5, after V lost 5 bases and J lost 1 base. CDR1 is LNHNV and CDR2 is YYDKDF in the germline V gene (reference sequence). CDR3 length: 16 residues. CDR3 coding DNA: TGTGCCACCAGCCAACGGGACAGGGGGGGCACAGATACGCAGTATTTT. Protein: CATSQRDRGGTDTQYF.

This chain uses TRBV19 with TRBJ2-3; D is perhaps TRBD1 (5 bases). V lost 1 base and J 10 bases, leaving 18 bases between the germline ends. Germline V gene sequence: CDR1 LNHDA, CDR2 SQIVND (reference sequence). This CDR3 has 15 amino acids. Here the CDR3 DNA reads TGTGCCAGTAGTATAGGCCAAGGGGTCTCAAGCCCGCAGTATTTT. It codes for CASSIGQGVSSPQYF.

The V gene is TRBV18, the J gene TRBJ1-3; 9 nucleotides agree with TRBD1. With 2 bases clipped from V and 3 bases from J, the junction kept 8 bases outside the gene matches. The CDR3 is made up of 17 amino acids. Germline loops: CDR1 KGHSH, CDR2 LQKENI. CDR3 region: CASSPYQGQGGGNTIYF. CDR3 nucleotide sequence: TGTGCCAGCTCACCATACCAGGGACAGGGAGGTGGAAACACCATATATTTT.

J is TRBJ2-1 and V is TRBV27, with 10 bases that match TRBD2. Germline V CDR1 and CDR2: MNHEY, SMNVEV (reference sequence). V was pared by 3 bases and J by 0 bases, with 2 bases of the junction left unmatched. The CDR3 length is 16 residues. The CDR3 DNA is TGTGCCAGCAGTTTCCTAGCGGGGGCCTCCTACAATGAGCAGTTCTTC. The encoded protein is CASSFLAGASYNEQFF.

V and J are TRBV7-9 and TRBJ2-3; D is undetermined. The CDR3 length is 13 residues. V lost 0 bases to trimming and J lost 4 bases, with 5 bases between them. CDR1 is SEHNR and CDR2 is FQNEAQ in the germline V gene (reference sequence). The CDR3 DNA reads TGTGCCAGCAGCTTAGCTGCCTCAGATACGCAGTATTTT. Translated, it gives CASSLAASDTQYF.

This clone turned up a few times. The chain couples TRBV2 to TRBJ2-4; D gene unclear. The V gene lost 7 bases and the J gene lost 7 bases, with 14 bases spanning the gap. The CDR3 contains 13 residues. Germline V gives CDR1 SNHLY, CDR2 FYNNEI. CDR3 protein: CASNGVGNNIQYF. As DNA, the CDR3 is TGTGCCAGCAATGGGGTAGGGAACAACATTCAGTACTTC.

The chain joins TRBV7-2 to TRBJ1-2; D perhaps matches TRBD1 (5 bases). Trimming left V 0 bases short and J 4 bases short, with 9 bases between. This CDR3 region has 14 residues. The germline V gene encodes CDR1 SGHTA and CDR2 FQGNSA. DNA of the CDR3: TGTGCCAGCAGCTTAGCCCAGGGTAGCTATGGCTACACCTTC. Translation gives CASSLAQGSYGYTF.

In regard to this clone: At the DNA level, this CDR3 is encoded by other sequences in the same sample as well. The chain couples TRBV5-1 to TRBJ1-1, with 9 bases lining up with TRBD1. The CDR3 loop spans 14 amino acids. Unmatched junction bases numbered 3, after V lost 2 bases and J lost 4 bases. Germline V gene lookup returns CDR1 SGHRS and CDR2 YFSETQ. The CDR3 sequence: CASSLDRGGTEAFF. CDR3 nucleotide sequence: TGCGCCAGCAGCTTAGACAGGGGGGGCACTGAAGCTTTCTTT.